Shown below are 28 T cell receptor beta chains from a single sample sequenced in a study of cytomegalovirus exposure and HLA in healthy donors. PCR primers comprised 60 Vbeta and 13 Jbeta primers. Data came from immunoSEQ multiplex PCR; TCRdb stores just in-frame clones and leaves some out. This sample has approximately 240,000 clones, with about 89% found just once. Sequencing used PBMCs. The receptors derive from a woman between 18 and 29 years old in good health and CMV-seronegative.

The chain recombines TRBV5-1 with TRBJ2-5, with 8 bases aligning to TRBD2. Trimming took 0 bases from V and 4 from J; bases not matched to a gene: 8. CDR3 length: 16 amino acids. The germline V gene encodes CDR1 SGHRS and CDR2 YFSETQ. The CDR3 DNA is TGCGCCAGCAGCTTGGATTCGGGGGGGGGCGGAGAGACCCAGTACTTC. Translating it yields CASSLDSGGGGETQYF. Together with reference TRBV5-1 and TRBJ2-5, the CDR3 gives the full variable domain: KAGVTQTPRYLIKTRGQQVTLSCSPISGHRSVSWYQQTPGQGLQFLFEYFSETQRNKGNFPGRFSGRQFSNSRSEMNVSTLELGDSALYLCASSLDSGGGGETQYFGPGTRLLVL.

This chain uses TRBV7-7 with TRBJ2-1; D is possibly TRBD2 (6 bases). The CDR3 totals 12 residues. CDR1 is SSHAT, CDR2 FNYEAQ, per germline (reference sequence). Trimming pared 1 base from V and 10 bases from J, leaving 8 bases between. The CDR3 coding sequence is TGTGCCAGCAGCTTAGTGGCGGGGGAGCAGTTCTTC. This gives the protein CASSLVAGEQFF.

The J gene is TRBJ1-1, the V gene TRBV5-6; D might be TRBD1 (6 bases). CDR1 is SGHDT and CDR2 is YYEEEE in the germline V gene. V gave up 4 bases and J gave up 0 bases, with 16 bases separating them. This CDR3 has 16 amino acids. CDR3 DNA: TGTGCCAGCAGCGTCTACACAGGGATAATGAACACTGAAGCTTTCTTT. Translation gives CASSVYTGIMNTEAFF.

A few counts support this clone. The chain has TRBV19 and TRBJ2-1; D possibly corresponds to TRBD2 (5 bases). The V end was cut by 6 bases, the J end by 0 bases, with 6 bases between. CDR1 LNHDA and CDR2 SQIVND come from the germline V gene (reference sequence). CDR3 length: 13 amino acids. CDR3 sequence reads: CASSGISYNEQFF. In nucleotides, the CDR3 is TGTGCCAGTAGCGGGATCTCCTACAATGAGCAGTTCTTC.

CDR3 nucleotide sequence: TGTGCCAGCAGCTTAGTCTTTGGGCAGGGGGGCCAAGAGACCCAGTACTTC. This gives the protein CASSLVFGQGGQETQYF. The chain combines TRBV11-2 with TRBJ2-5; D possibly corresponds to TRBD1 (7 bases). The CDR3 is 17 amino acids. Germline lookup yields CDR1 SGHAT and CDR2 FQNNGV. The ends were cut back, 1 base at V and 1 base at J, with 16 bases in the middle.

The V call is TRBV29-1, the J call TRBJ2-3, with D perhaps matching TRBD1 (5 bases). V lost 2 bases, J lost 6 bases, and 15 bases lay in between. The CDR3 length is 14 residues. From germline, CDR1 is SQVTM and CDR2 ANQGSEA. In DNA, the CDR3 is TGCAGCGTTGAACGGTCAGGGCGAACGGATACGCAGTATTTT. It is translated as CSVERSGRTDTQYF.

This chain joins TRBV6-5 and TRBJ2-1; 8 nucleotides agree with TRBD2. CDR3 length equals 14 residues. The V and J ends lost 6 bases and 4 bases, in that order; junction bases with no gene match: 5. Germline V gene lookup returns CDR1 MNHEY and CDR2 SVGAGI. The DNA for the CDR3 is TGTGCCAGCAGCGCGGGGGGCCGATACAATGAGCAGTTCTTC. Its translation: CASSAGGRYNEQFF.

The CDR3: CASSLEPLTANTEAFF. The DNA of the CDR3 is TGCGCCAGCAGCTTGGAGCCACTAACGGCGAACACTGAAGCTTTCTTT. The rearrangement uses TRBV5-1 and TRBJ1-1; no reliable D call. Germline V CDR1 and CDR2: SGHRS, YFSETQ. The CDR3 extends over 16 amino acids. V shed 0 bases and J shed 1 base, with 13 bases lying between them.

This clone was detected a few times. The chain links TRBV6-1 to TRBJ2-7; the match to TRBD2 covers 7 bases. Germline trimming cut 1 base from V and 4 bases from J; bases unmatched to any gene: 10. The CDR3 is 16 amino acids. Germline V gives CDR1 MNHNS, CDR2 SASEGT. CDR3 nucleotides: TGTGCCAGCAGTGAAGATCGACTGTTCGGGGGGTACGAGCAGTACTTC. Encoded protein: CASSEDRLFGGYEQYF.

The genes are TRBV6-5 and TRBJ2-7, with 8 bases identical to TRBD2. This CDR3 has 13 residues. V trimming: 7 bases; J trimming: 2 bases; junction bases outside the gene matches: 4. Looked up from germline, CDR1 is MNHEY and CDR2 is SVGAGI. In DNA, the CDR3 is TGTGCCAGCAAGGGGCGGGGGGCCTACGAGCAGTACTTC. It is translated as CASKGRGAYEQYF.

The rearrangement joins TRBV7-6 to TRBJ2-2; D perhaps matches TRBD2 (6 bases). Looked up from germline, CDR1 is SGHVS and CDR2 is FNYEAQ. V lost 1 base, J lost 1 base, and 10 bases lay in between. The CDR3 contains 16 residues. CDR3 residues: CASSLVTGENTGELFF. The CDR3 region has the DNA TGTGCCAGCAGCTTAGTGACGGGAGAGAACACCGGGGAGCTGTTTTTT.

This chain joins TRBV6-1 and TRBJ2-5; 7 bases are a match to TRBD1. Germline values: CDR1 MNHNS, CDR2 SASEGT. J gave up 4 bases and V 10 bases, and 15 bases lay outside the gene matches. The CDR3 extends over 15 amino acids. This chain's CDR3 is CATNTGQVGRETQYF. CDR3 sequence (DNA): TGTGCCACCAACACCGGACAGGTGGGGAGAGAGACCCAGTACTTC.

The chain joins TRBV13 to TRBJ2-3, with D possibly matching TRBD2 (5 bases). V was cut by 1 base and J by 4 bases, with 9 bases left in between. Germline CDR1 is PRHDT and CDR2 is FYEKMQ (reference sequence). The CDR3 extends over 14 amino acids. CDR3 sequence: CASSLAGSPDTQYF. DNA for the CDR3: TGTGCCAGCAGCTTAGCGGGGAGCCCAGATACGCAGTATTTT.

The chain has TRBV18 and TRBJ2-3; no clear D gene. This CDR3 contains 16 residues. Germline V gives CDR1 KGHSH, CDR2 LQKENI. V was clipped by 3 bases and J by 0 bases, with 13 bases between them. CDR3 bases: TGTGCCAGCTCACCTTTAACGGGTACTAGCACAGATACGCAGTATTTT. Amino acid sequence: CASSPLTGTSTDTQYF.

This clone was counted a single time. Distinct nucleotide sequences in the sample also encode this CDR3. The V call is TRBV18, the J call TRBJ1-2, with TRBD1 matching over 7 bases. The germline V gene has CDR1 KGHSH and CDR2 LQKENI. V lost 2 bases to trimming and J lost 6 bases; unmatched junction nucleotides: 0. The CDR3 spans 12 residues. The CDR3 sequence is CASSPTGDGYTF. Here the CDR3 DNA reads TGTGCCAGCTCACCAACAGGGGATGGCTACACCTTC.

V gene TRBV19 combines with J gene TRBJ2-2; TRBD1 aligns across 7 bases. CDR3 length equals 13 residues. Germline V CDR1 and CDR2: LNHDA, SQIVND (reference sequence). CDR3 loop: CVTQGWGTGELFF. The CDR3 nucleotides read TGTGTAACACAGGGGTGGGGGACCGGGGAGCTGTTTTTT.

V is TRBV14 and J is TRBJ1-6; a possible D gene is TRBD1 (6 bases). Germline loops: CDR1 SGHDN, CDR2 FVKESK. The CDR3 sequence is 14 residues long. V was cut by 3 bases and J by 5 bases, with 8 bases left in between. In DNA, the CDR3 is TGTGCCAGCAGCCAGGACAGACATAATTCACCCCTCCACTTT. Translation: CASSQDRHNSPLHF.

The chain joins TRBV27 to TRBJ2-1, with a weak D call TRBD2 (6 bases). CDR3 length equals 15 residues. Germline V lookup: CDR1 MNHEY, CDR2 SMNVEV (reference sequence). V dropped 4 bases and J dropped 0 bases, with 10 bases sitting between them. The CDR3, as DNA: TGTGCCAGCAGTTCGGACGGGAGCTCCTACAATGAGCAGTTCTTC. It specifies CASSSDGSSYNEQFF.

The V gene is TRBV25-1, the J gene TRBJ1-4, with TRBD1 matching over 10 bases. CDR3 size: 15 residues. J was trimmed by 6 bases and V by 3 bases; bases with no gene match: 4. CDR1 is MGHDK and CDR2 is SYGVNS in the germline V gene. The CDR3 loop is CASSDWGTGDEKLFF. The CDR3 region has the DNA TGTGCCAGCAGTGATTGGGGGACAGGGGATGAAAAACTGTTTTTT. Using reference TRBV25-1 and TRBJ1-4 for the parts outside the CDR3, the full variable domain is EADIYQTPRYLVIGTGKKITLECSQTMGHDKMYWYQQDPGMELHLIHYSYGVNSTEKGDLSSESTVSRIRTEHFPLTLESARPSHTSQYLCASSDWGTGDEKLFFGSGTQLSVL.

The chain joins TRBV6-1 to TRBJ1-4; D perhaps matches TRBD1 (5 bases). The CDR3 consists of 14 residues. Trimming pared 6 bases from V and 3 bases from J, leaving 11 bases between. Germline V gene sequence: CDR1 MNHNS, CDR2 SASEGT. The CDR3 reads CASRSGGANEKLFF. The CDR3 nucleotides read TGTGCCAGCAGGTCTGGGGGGGCTAATGAAAAACTGTTTTTT.

V gene TRBV7-6 combines with J gene TRBJ2-7, with D maybe TRBD2 (5 bases). The germline V gene has CDR1 SGHVS and CDR2 FNYEAQ. This CDR3 has 13 residues. The germline V and J ends were trimmed by 1 base and 5 bases, with 9 bases remaining between them. This chain's CDR3 is CASSLEAGHEQYF. DNA for the CDR3: TGTGCCAGCAGCTTAGAGGCGGGCCACGAGCAGTACTTC.

The chain employs TRBV2 and TRBJ1-1; D might be TRBD1 (6 bases). The CDR3 totals 17 residues. V was cut by 8 bases and J by 0 bases, with 22 bases left in between. Germline CDR1 SNHLY, CDR2 FYNNEI. CDR3 sequence (DNA): TGTGCCAGCTCGGGGGGGCAGGGCCGAACCATGAACACTGAAGCTTTCTTT. This sequence encodes CASSGGQGRTMNTEAFF. Full variable domain (outside the CDR3, taken from reference TRBV2 and TRBJ1-1): EPEVTQTPSHQVTQMGQEVILRCVPISNHLYFYWYRQILGQKVEFLVSFYNNEISEKSEIFDDQFSVERPDGSNFTLKIRSTKLEDSAMYFCASSGGQGRTMNTEAFFGQGTRLTVV.

CDR3 DNA: TGTGCCAGCAGCGTAGCGGGGTACGAGCAGTTCTTC. Its translation is CASSVAGYEQFF. V and J are TRBV9 and TRBJ2-1, with D possibly matching TRBD2 (5 bases). The V gene lost 0 bases and the J gene lost 10 bases, with 8 bases spanning the gap. CDR1 and CDR2 from the germline V gene are SGDLS and YYNGEE. The CDR3 contains 12 residues.

In the case of this clone: An end of the junction differs from the germline gene, which may be a read error. The chain couples TRBV7-2 to TRBJ1-5; TRBD1 is a possible D gene (5 bases). The CDR3 contains 16 residues. Germline CDR1 SGHTA, CDR2 FQGNSA. CDR3: CASSPARRQPYQSQHF. In DNA, the CDR3 is TGTGCCAGCAGCCCAGCGCGGCGACAGCCCTATCAGTCCCAGCATTTT.

The gene calls are TRBV10-1 and TRBJ1-5; D gene uncertain. V shed 10 bases and J shed 3 bases, with 28 bases lying between them. Germline V gene sequence: CDR1 WNHNN, CDR2 SYGVQD (reference sequence). This CDR3 is 18 amino acids long. DNA of the CDR3: TGCGCCATCGAGAAGTGCGGTCAGCACTCGGGAAACAATCAGCCCCAGCATTTT. It is translated as CAIEKCGQHSGNNQPQHF.

V gene TRBV6-1 combines with J gene TRBJ2-5, with TRBD1 as a possible D gene (6 bases). V was cut by 5 bases and J by 2 bases, with 15 bases left in between. CDR3 length: 15 amino acids. Germline V gene lookup returns CDR1 MNHNS and CDR2 SASEGT. The CDR3 coding sequence is TGTGCCAGCAGTCCCGTAGGGGGATCGCAAGAGACCCAGTACTTC. It codes for CASSPVGGSQETQYF.

The chain carries TRBV11-3 and TRBJ1-2; D is undetermined. The V and J ends lost 0 bases and 3 bases respectively, with 11 bases between them. The CDR3 is 15 amino acids. Germline V gives CDR1 SGHNT, CDR2 YENEEA. The CDR3 loop is CASSLDRAGHYGYTF. CDR3 in DNA: TGTGCCAGCAGCTTAGACCGCGCAGGTCACTATGGCTACACCTTC. Supplemented by reference TRBV11-3 and TRBJ1-2, the full variable domain reads EAGVVQSPRYKIIEKKQPVAFWCNPISGHNTLYWYLQNLGQGPELLIRYENEEAVDDSQLPKDRFSAERLKGVDSTLKIQPAELGDSAVYLCASSLDRAGHYGYTFGSGTRLTVV.

This chain uses TRBV4-3 with TRBJ1-6, with 9 positions matching TRBD1. Germline V CDR1 and CDR2: LGHNA, YSLEER. V was clipped by 7 bases and J by 8 bases; unmatched bases: 9. This CDR3 contains 15 residues. The CDR3 DNA sequence: TGCGCCAGCACCGTAACAGGGGGCACGGATTCACCCCTCCACTTT. Translating it yields CASTVTGGTDSPLHF.